Listed below are T cell receptor beta chains from one sample, sequenced in a study of cytomegalovirus exposure and HLA in healthy donors. Some clones are missing from TCRdb's copy, which holds only in-frame ones; the method was immunoSEQ multiplex PCR. The table has 150,000 to 200,000 clones, approximately 82% seen once; the top ten hold around 2%. The sample consisted of PBMCs. The receptor source for this set is a woman aged 18-29 years in good health and CMV-seropositive. Both conserved end residues are part of each CDR3. D genes are given only for firm matches. The size of a clone is reported for some rows only, either as once, few or many, or as a class for expanded clones.

size | J | V | D | DNA | CDR3
- | TRBJ2-1 | TRBV27 | TRBD1 | TGTGCCAGCAGTTACACTGCGGACAGGTCCAATGAGCAGTTCTTC | CASSYTADRSNEQFF
- | TRBJ1-4 | TRBV28 | - | TGTGCCAGCAGTTTAGTTCGTGAGAATGAAAAACTGTTTTTT | CASSLVRENEKLFF
- | TRBJ2-3 | TRBV6-4 | TRBD2 | TGTGCCAGCAGTAGAACTAGCGGGGCCGGGGATACGCAGTATTTT | CASSRTSGAGDTQYF
- | TRBJ2-3 | TRBV6-1 | TRBD2 | TGTGCCAGCAGTGATTTAGCGGGGGGGCCAGATACGCAGTATTTT | CASSDLAGGPDTQYF
- | TRBJ2-4 | TRBV19 | TRBD1 | TGTGCCAGTAAGCTTTTGGGACAGGGAAAAAACATTCAGTACTTC | CASKLLGQGKNIQYF
- | TRBJ2-1 | TRBV7-2 | TRBD2 | TGTGCCAGCAGCTTTCGACTAGCGGGGGGGTTATCCTACAATGAGCAGTTCTTC | CASSFRLAGGLSYNEQFF
- | TRBJ1-2 | TRBV29-1 | TRBD1 | TGCAGCGTTACAGGGGTTCTAACTAACTATGGCTACACCTTC | CSVTGVLTNYGYTF
- | TRBJ2-3 | TRBV6-5 | - | TGTGCCAGCAGTTACTCGAGTCGGTCCCTGTATTTT | CASSYSSRSLYF
- | TRBJ2-5 | TRBV2 | TRBD2 | TGTGCCAGCCGTAGTAGCGGGAGCCAAGAGACCCAGTACTTC | CASRSSGSQETQYF
- | TRBJ2-7 | TRBV4-1 | - | TGCGCCAGCAGCCAAACAAGTCCCCCCGCCTACGAGCAGTACTTC | CASSQTSPPAYEQYF
few | TRBJ2-1 | TRBV4-1 | - | TGCGCCAGCAGCCCGCCTGGTGGGGGGATCGACAATGAGCAGTTCTTC | CASSPPGGGIDNEQFF
- | TRBJ2-1 | TRBV7-8 | TRBD2 | TGTGCCAGCAACTACGGGGGGGAGCAGTTCTTC | CASNYGGEQFF
- | TRBJ2-2 | TRBV4-1 | - | TGCGCCAGCAGCCAAGATCCACTATTAGGTTACGGGGAGCTGTTTTTT | CASSQDPLLGYGELFF
- | TRBJ2-3 | TRBV4-3 | - | TGCGCCAGCAGCCTTTTTTCCGGCACAGATACGCAGTATTTT | CASSLFSGTDTQYF
- | TRBJ2-1 | TRBV4-1 | TRBD2 | TGCGCCAGCAGCCACGGGACTAGCGGGGGCTATAATGAGCAGTTCTTC | CASSHGTSGGYNEQFF
- | TRBJ1-2 | TRBV28 | - | TGTGCCAGCAGTTTAACCAGGGGTGGTGGCTACACCTTC | CASSLTRGGGYTF
few | TRBJ2-5 | TRBV9 | TRBD1 | TGTGCCAGCAGCGGCGGACAGGGGAAGTTGGAGACCCAGTACTTC | CASSGGQGKLETQYF
- | TRBJ2-2 | TRBV11-2 | - | TGTGCCAGCAGCTTACGGGGGGCCCCTGGGACCGGGGAGCTGTTTTTT | CASSLRGAPGTGELFF
few | TRBJ2-3 | TRBV29-1 | - | TGCAGCGTTGCCCAGGGGCACACAGATACGCAGTATTTT | CSVAQGHTDTQYF
- | TRBJ2-7 | TRBV29-1 | - | TGCAGCGTTGAGCAGGGGCCGACCTACGAGCAGTACTTC | CSVEQGPTYEQYF
- | TRBJ1-1 | TRBV6-1 | - | TGTGCCAGCAGCGCCTCACGAGGAAACACTGAAGCTTTCTTT | CASSASRGNTEAFF
- | TRBJ2-7 | TRBV28 | - | TGTGCCAGCAGGGGTGGACAGATCTACGAGCAGTACTTC | CASRGGQIYEQYF
few | TRBJ2-5 | TRBV10-3 | TRBD1 | TGTGCCATAGGACAGGCCCAAGAGACCCAGTACTTC | CAIGQAQETQYF
- | TRBJ1-2 | TRBV5-1 | TRBD1 | TGCGCCAGCAGCGGAGGGACAGGGATGATCAACTATGGCTACACCTTC | CASSGGTGMINYGYTF
- | TRBJ2-3 | TRBV2 | - | TGTGCCAGCAGTGACCGGGGATCTACCACAGATACGCAGTATTTT | CASSDRGSTTDTQYF
- | TRBJ2-5 | TRBV6-5 | TRBD2 | TGTGCCAGCGGGTTTCGGGGGGGGACCCAAGAGACCCAGTACTTC | CASGFRGGTQETQYF
few | TRBJ2-3 | TRBV5-1 | - | TGCGCCAGCAGCTTGGAGGGGCGTGGAGATACGCAGTATTTT | CASSLEGRGDTQYF
- | TRBJ2-3 | TRBV6-4 | TRBD1 | TGTGCCAGCAGTGATGGACAGGGTAGCACAGATACGCAGTATTTT | CASSDGQGSTDTQYF
- | TRBJ2-3 | TRBV2 | TRBD2 | TGTGCCACCCTTAGCGGGGGGGGAACAGATACGCAGTATTTT | CATLSGGGTDTQYF
- | TRBJ2-7 | TRBV7-2 | - | TGTGCCAGCAGCTTCCTGGGGAGCTCCTACGAGCAGTACTTC | CASSFLGSSYEQYF
- | TRBJ2-2 | TRBV4-3 | TRBD2 | TGCGCCAGCAGCCAAGCTAGCGGGGGGCCCGGGGAGCTGTTTTTT | CASSQASGGPGELFF
- | TRBJ2-7 | TRBV28 | - | TGTGCCAGCAGCCCCCACTACGAGCAGTACTTC | CASSPHYEQYF
once | TRBJ1-5 | TRBV6-5 | TRBD1 | TGTGCCAGCAGGGCGGGACAGCACAATCAGCCCCAGCATTTT | CASRAGQHNQPQHF
- | TRBJ1-2 | TRBV2 | TRBD1 | TGTGCCAGCAGTCGGAGGGGACAGACCATATATGGCTACACCTTC | CASSRRGQTIYGYTF
- | TRBJ1-4 | TRBV18 | TRBD1 | TGTGCCAGCTCACTACAGGGGGCAACTAATGAAAAACTGTTTTTT | CASSLQGATNEKLFF
- | TRBJ1-1 | TRBV29-1 | TRBD1 | TGCAGCGTTACCCCAGGGGGTATCACTGAAGCTTTCTTT | CSVTPGGITEAFF
- | TRBJ2-3 | TRBV4-2 | TRBD2 | TGTGCCAGCAGCCCAACTAGCGGGGGGGCCACAGATACGCAGTATTTT | CASSPTSGGATDTQYF
few | TRBJ2-3 | TRBV7-2 | TRBD2 | TGTGCCAGCAGAGCCGGACTAGCGGGGGAAACTAGCACAGATACGCAGTATTTT | CASRAGLAGETSTDTQYF
- | TRBJ2-7 | TRBV6-6 | - | TGTGCCAGCAGTTACTCTTGGAGCGACGAGCAGTACTTC | CASSYSWSDEQYF
- | TRBJ2-2 | TRBV30 | - | TGTGCCTGGAAACCGACCAGGGTGACCGGGGAGCTGTTTTTT | CAWKPTRVTGELFF
- | TRBJ2-7 | TRBV6-5 | - | TGTGCCAGCAGTTACGGGGGGGGGCCCGCCTACGAGCAGTACTTC | CASSYGGGPAYEQYF
- | TRBJ1-6 | TRBV4-2 | TRBD1 | TGTGCCAGCAGCCATCCAGGACAGGGACTTGATTCACCCCTCCACTTT | CASSHPGQGLDSPLHF
once | TRBJ2-7 | TRBV21-1 | - | TGTGCCAGCAGCAAATGGGACAAGGGGAAAGACTACGAGCAGTACTTC | CASSKWDKGKDYEQYF
- | TRBJ2-4 | TRBV19 | TRBD1 | TGTGCCAGTACCATGACCGGACAGGGTAAAAACATTCAGTACTTC | CASTMTGQGKNIQYF
- | TRBJ1-2 | TRBV9 | - | TGTGCCAGCAGCGACAGGGTCGGTTTTGGCTACACCTTC | CASSDRVGFGYTF
- | TRBJ2-4 | TRBV7-2 | TRBD2 | TGTGCCAGCAGCTCCCGGACAGCCGGGACTAGCGTAAACATTCAGTACTTC | CASSSRTAGTSVNIQYF
- | TRBJ1-4 | TRBV7-2 | - | TGTGCCAGCAGCCGCGGGCCCTCAAAAAATGAAAAACTGTTTTTT | CASSRGPSKNEKLFF
- | TRBJ2-3 | TRBV28 | - | TGTGCCAGCAGCGTGGGTGGGGCGTTAGGAGATACGCAGTATTTT | CASSVGGALGDTQYF
- | TRBJ1-2 | TRBV6-1 | - | TGTGCCAGCAGCCGCAGCGTCAACTATGGCTACACCTTC | CASSRSVNYGYTF
- | TRBJ1-1 | TRBV9 | - | TGTGCCAGCGGAGACGGGAACACTGAAGCTTTCTTT | CASGDGNTEAFF
- | TRBJ1-6 | TRBV28 | TRBD1 | TGTGCCAGCGAAACAGGGGGAGGAGGTAATTCACCCCTCCACTTT | CASETGGGGNSPLHF